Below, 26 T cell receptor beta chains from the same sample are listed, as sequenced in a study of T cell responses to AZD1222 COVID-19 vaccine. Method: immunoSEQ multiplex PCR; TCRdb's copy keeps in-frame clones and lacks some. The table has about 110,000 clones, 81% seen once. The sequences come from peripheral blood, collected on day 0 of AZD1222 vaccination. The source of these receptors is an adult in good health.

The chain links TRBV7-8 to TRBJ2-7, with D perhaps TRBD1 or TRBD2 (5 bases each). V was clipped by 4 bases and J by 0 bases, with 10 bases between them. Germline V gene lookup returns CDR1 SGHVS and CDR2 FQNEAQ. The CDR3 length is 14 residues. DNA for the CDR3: TGTGCCAGCAGCTGGGACCGAAGCTCCTACGAGCAGTACTTC. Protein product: CASSWDRSSYEQYF. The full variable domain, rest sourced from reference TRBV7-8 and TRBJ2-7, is GAGVSQSPRYKVAKRGQDVALRCDPISGHVSLFWYQQALGQGPEFLTYFQNEAQLDKSGLPSDRFFAERPEGSVSTLKIQRTQQEDSAVYLCASSWDRSSYEQYFGPGTRLTVT.

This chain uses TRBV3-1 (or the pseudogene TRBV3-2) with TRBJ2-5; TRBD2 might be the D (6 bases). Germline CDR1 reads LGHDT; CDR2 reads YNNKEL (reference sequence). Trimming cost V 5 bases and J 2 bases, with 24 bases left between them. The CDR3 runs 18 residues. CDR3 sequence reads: CASSGIGSGTRGQETQYF. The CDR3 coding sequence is TGTGCCAGCAGCGGGATCGGTAGCGGAACGAGGGGTCAAGAGACCCAGTACTTC.

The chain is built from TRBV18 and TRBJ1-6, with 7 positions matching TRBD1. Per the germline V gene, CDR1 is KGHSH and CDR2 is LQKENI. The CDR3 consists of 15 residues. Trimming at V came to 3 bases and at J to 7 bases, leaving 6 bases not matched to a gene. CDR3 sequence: CASSPGAGGNSPLHF. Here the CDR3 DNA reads TGTGCCAGCTCACCGGGGGCAGGGGGGAATTCACCCCTCCACTTT.

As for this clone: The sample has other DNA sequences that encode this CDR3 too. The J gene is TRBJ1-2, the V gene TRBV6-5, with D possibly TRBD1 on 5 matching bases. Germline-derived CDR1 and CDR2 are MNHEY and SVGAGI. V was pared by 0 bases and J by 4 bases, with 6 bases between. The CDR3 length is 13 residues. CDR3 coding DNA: TGTGCCAGCAGTTACTCAGGGACCTATGGCTACACCTTC. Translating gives CASSYSGTYGYTF.

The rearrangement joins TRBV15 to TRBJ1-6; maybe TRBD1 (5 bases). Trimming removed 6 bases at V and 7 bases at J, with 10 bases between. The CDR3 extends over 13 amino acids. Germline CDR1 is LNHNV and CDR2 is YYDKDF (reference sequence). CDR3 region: CATRWGLNSPLHF. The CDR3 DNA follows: TGTGCCACCAGGTGGGGGTTGAATTCACCCCTCCACTTT.

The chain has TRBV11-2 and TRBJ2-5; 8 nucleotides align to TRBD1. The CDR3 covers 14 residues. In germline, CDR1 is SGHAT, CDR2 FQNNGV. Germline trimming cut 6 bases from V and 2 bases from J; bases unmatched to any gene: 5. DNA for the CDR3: TGTGCCAGCAGGAGTGGACAGGGTCAAGAGACCCAGTACTTC. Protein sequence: CASRSGQGQETQYF.

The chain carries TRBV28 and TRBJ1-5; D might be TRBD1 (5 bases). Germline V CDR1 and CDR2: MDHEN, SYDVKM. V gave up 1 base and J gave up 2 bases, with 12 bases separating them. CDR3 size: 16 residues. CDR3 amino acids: CASSLSSQGGNQPQHF. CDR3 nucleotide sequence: TGTGCCAGCAGTTTATCGAGCCAGGGCGGCAATCAGCCCCAGCATTTT.

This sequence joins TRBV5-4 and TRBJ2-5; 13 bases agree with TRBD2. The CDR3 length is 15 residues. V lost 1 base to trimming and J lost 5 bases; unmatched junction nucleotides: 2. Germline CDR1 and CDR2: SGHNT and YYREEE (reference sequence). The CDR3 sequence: CASSLTSGREETQYF. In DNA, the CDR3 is TGTGCCAGCAGCTTGACTAGCGGGAGGGAGGAGACCCAGTACTTC.

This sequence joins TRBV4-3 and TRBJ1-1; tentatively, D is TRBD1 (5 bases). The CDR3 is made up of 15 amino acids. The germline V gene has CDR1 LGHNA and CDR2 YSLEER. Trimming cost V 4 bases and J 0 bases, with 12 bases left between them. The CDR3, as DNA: TGCGCCAGCAGCCCAGCACTGGGGGTGAACACTGAAGCTTTCTTT. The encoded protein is CASSPALGVNTEAFF.

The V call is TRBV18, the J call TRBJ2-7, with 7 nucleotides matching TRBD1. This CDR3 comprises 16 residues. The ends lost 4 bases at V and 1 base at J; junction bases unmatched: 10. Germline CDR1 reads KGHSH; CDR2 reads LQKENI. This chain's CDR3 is CASSQITGATSYEQYF. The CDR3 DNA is TGTGCCAGCTCACAAATCACAGGGGCTACTTCCTACGAGCAGTACTTC.

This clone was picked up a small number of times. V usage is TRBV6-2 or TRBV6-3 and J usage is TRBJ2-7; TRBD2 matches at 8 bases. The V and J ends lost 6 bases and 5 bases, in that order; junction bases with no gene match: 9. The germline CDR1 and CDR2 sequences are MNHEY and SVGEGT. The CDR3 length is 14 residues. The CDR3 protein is CASSQPGLVDEQYF. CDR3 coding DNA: TGTGCCAGCAGCCAACCGGGACTAGTAGACGAGCAGTACTTC.

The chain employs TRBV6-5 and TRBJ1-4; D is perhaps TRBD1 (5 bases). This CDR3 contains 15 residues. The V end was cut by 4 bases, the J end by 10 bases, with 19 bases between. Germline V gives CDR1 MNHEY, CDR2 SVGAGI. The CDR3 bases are TGTGCCAGCAGTTTAGGTGGGGCCCGGGAGGGAAAACTGTTTTTT. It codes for CASSLGGAREGKLFF.

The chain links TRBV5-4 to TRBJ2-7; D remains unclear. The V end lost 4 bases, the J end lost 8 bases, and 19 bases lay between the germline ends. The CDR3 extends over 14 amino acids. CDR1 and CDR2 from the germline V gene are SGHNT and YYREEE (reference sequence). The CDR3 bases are TGTGCCAGCAGCCAAAACCGACAAGGTCATAAGCAGTACTTC. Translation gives CASSQNRQGHKQYF.

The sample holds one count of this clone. The CDR3 reads CASSQGGQTSQPQHF. CDR3 DNA sequence: TGTGCCAGCAGCCAGGGCGGACAGACGTCCCAGCCCCAGCATTTT. The chain has TRBV7-2 and TRBJ1-5; maybe TRBD1 (6 bases). This CDR3 has 15 residues. The germline V gene has CDR1 SGHTA and CDR2 FQGNSA. The V and J ends lost 5 bases and 7 bases respectively, with 18 bases between them.

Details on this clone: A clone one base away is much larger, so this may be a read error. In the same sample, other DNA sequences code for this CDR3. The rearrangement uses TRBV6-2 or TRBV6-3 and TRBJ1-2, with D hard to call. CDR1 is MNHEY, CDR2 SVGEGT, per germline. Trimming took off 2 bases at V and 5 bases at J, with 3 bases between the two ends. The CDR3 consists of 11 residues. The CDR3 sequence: CASSYGYGYTF. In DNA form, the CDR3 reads TGTGCCAGCAGTTACGGTTATGGCTACACCTTC.

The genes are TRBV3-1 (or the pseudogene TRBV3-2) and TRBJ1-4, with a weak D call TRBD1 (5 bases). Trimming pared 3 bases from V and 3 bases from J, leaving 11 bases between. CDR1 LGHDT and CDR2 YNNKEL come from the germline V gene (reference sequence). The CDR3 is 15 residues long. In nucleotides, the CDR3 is TGTGCCAGCAGCCAGAAACAGGACCCTAATGAAAAACTGTTTTTT. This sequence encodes CASSQKQDPNEKLFF.

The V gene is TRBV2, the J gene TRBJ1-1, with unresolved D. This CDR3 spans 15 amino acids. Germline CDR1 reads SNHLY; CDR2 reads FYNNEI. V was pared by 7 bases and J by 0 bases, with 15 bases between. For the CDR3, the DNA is TGTGCCAGCATAAGGGAGAGAGGGATGAACACTGAAGCTTTCTTT. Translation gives CASIRERGMNTEAFF.

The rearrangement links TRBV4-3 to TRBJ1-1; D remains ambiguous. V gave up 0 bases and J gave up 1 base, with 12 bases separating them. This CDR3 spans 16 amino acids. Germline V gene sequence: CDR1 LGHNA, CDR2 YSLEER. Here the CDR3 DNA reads TGCGCCAGCAGCCAAGAAAAGCGGCGGAAGAACACTGAAGCTTTCTTT. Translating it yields CASSQEKRRKNTEAFF.

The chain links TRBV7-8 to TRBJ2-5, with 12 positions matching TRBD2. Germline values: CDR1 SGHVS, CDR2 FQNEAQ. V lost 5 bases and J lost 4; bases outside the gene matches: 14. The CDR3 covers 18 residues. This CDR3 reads CASSPYRLGLAGRETQYF. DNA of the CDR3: TGTGCCAGCAGCCCCTACCGCCTAGGACTAGCGGGGCGAGAGACCCAGTACTTC.

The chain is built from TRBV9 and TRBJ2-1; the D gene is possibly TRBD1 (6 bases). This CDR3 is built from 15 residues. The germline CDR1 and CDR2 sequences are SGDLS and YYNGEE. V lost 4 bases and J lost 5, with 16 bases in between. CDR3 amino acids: CASSLTYRDNNEQFF. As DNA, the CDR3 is TGTGCCAGCAGCCTAACCTACCGGGACAACAATGAGCAGTTCTTC.

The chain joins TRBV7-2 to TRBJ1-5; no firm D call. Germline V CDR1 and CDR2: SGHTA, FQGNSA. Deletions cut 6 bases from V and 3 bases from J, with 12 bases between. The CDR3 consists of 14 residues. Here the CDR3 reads CASSSGGYNQPQHF. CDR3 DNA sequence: TGTGCCAGCAGTTCCGGAGGGTACAATCAGCCCCAGCATTTT.

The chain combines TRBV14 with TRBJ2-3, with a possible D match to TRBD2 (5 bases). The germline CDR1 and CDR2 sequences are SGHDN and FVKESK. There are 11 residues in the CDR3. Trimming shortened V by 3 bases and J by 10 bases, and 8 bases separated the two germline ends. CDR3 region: CASSQGVPQYF. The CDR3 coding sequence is TGTGCCAGCAGCCAGGGAGTACCGCAGTATTTT.

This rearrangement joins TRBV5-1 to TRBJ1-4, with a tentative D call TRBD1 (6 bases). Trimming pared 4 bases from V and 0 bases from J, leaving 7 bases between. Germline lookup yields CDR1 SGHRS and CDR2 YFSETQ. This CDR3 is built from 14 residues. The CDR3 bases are TGCGCCAGCAGCCGGACAGCAACTAATGAAAAACTGTTTTTT. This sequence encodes CASSRTATNEKLFF.

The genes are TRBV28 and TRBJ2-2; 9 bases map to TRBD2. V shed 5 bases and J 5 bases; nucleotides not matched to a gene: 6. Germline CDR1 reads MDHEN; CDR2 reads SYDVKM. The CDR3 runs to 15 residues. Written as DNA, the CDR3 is TGTGCCAGCAGTCTTCCTAGCGGGATGACCGGGGAGCTGTTTTTT. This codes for CASSLPSGMTGELFF.

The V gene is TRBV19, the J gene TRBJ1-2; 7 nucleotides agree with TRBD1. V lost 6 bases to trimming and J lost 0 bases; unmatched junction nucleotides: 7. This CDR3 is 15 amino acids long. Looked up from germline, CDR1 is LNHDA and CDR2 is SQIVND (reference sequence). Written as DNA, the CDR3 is TGTGCCAGTAGGCTCCGACAGGGAGCTAACTATGGCTACACCTTC. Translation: CASRLRQGANYGYTF.

The CDR3 loop is CASGGGSPLHF. The CDR3 bases are TGTGCCTCTGGGGGGGGTTCACCCCTCCACTTT. This chain uses TRBV9 with TRBJ1-6; TRBD1 might be the D (5 bases). This CDR3 comprises 11 residues. Germline CDR1 and CDR2: SGDLS and YYNGEE. V was cut by 10 bases and J by 9 bases, with 11 bases left in between.